This entry lists 22 T cell receptor beta chains sequenced from one sample in a study of cytotoxic CD8 clonotypes in ibrutinib-treated CLL. Profiling relied on immunoSEQ multiplex PCR, and the TCRdb table lists in-frame clones only, not all of them. Among 250,000 to 350,000 clones listed, 65% to 85% were seen once. Here the sequenced sample was PBMCs, taken at disease progression, from a patient treated with ibrutinib. These receptors originate from a human donor with chronic lymphocytic leukemia.

This clone was observed a few times. CDR3 bases: TGTGCCAGCTCACCGAGGACTGGACGTTACGAGCAGTACTTC. Translated, it gives CASSPRTGRYEQYF. The V gene is TRBV18, the J gene TRBJ2-7, with a tentative D call TRBD2 (5 bases). Germline V lookup: CDR1 KGHSH, CDR2 LQKENI. Trimming removed 3 bases at V and 4 bases at J, with 13 bases between. CDR3 length: 14 residues.

There are a few counts of this clone. V is TRBV4-1 and J is TRBJ1-6; no clear D. The V end was cut by 0 bases, the J end by 7 bases, with 4 bases between. CDR1 is MGHRA, CDR2 YSYEKL, per germline. This CDR3 region has 13 residues. CDR3 in DNA: TGCGCCAGCAGCCAAGACACGAATTCACCCCTCCACTTT. Protein product: CASSQDTNSPLHF.

This rearrangement joins TRBV7-3 to TRBJ1-1; D perhaps matches TRBD1 (6 bases). The germline CDR1 and CDR2 sequences are SGHTA and FQGTGA. Trimming took 1 base from V and 7 from J, leaving 13 bases between them. This CDR3 is 14 amino acids long. CDR3 DNA sequence: TGTGCCAGCAGCTTAAAAGGACAGTTGGATGAAGCTTTCTTT. It translates to CASSLKGQLDEAFF.

This clone has just one count. V usage is TRBV7-2 and J usage is TRBJ2-3; no firm D call. The germline gives CDR1 SGHTA, CDR2 FQGNSA. The CDR3 covers 15 residues. V shed 0 bases and J shed 2 bases, with 9 bases lying between them. CDR3 in amino acids: CASSLAPGYTDTQYF. DNA of the CDR3: TGTGCCAGCAGCTTAGCCCCAGGCTACACAGATACGCAGTATTTT. The entire variable domain, with the rest obtained from reference TRBV7-2 and TRBJ2-3, is as follows: GAGVSQSPSNKVTEKGKDVELRCDPISGHTALYWYRQSLGQGLEFLIYFQGNSAPDKSGLPSDRFSAERTGGSVSTLTIQRTQQEDSAVYLCASSLAPGYTDTQYFGPGTRLTVL.

The chain couples TRBV6-7 to TRBJ2-1; D ambiguous. TRBV6-7 is given ORF status, its function remaining uncertain. The length of the CDR3 is 12 residues. V was cut by 4 bases and J by 10 bases, with 11 bases left in between. The CDR3 region is CASSSTLAEQFF. The CDR3 nucleotides read TGTGCCAGCAGTTCTACCTTGGCGGAGCAGTTCTTC.

This chain joins TRBV7-9 and TRBJ2-1; TRBD2 matches at 11 bases. V dropped 11 bases and J dropped 0; count of bases not matched to a gene: 3. The CDR3 spans 14 residues. The V gene's germline CDR1 is SEHNR and CDR2 FQNEAQ (reference sequence). CDR3: CADSGRDSYNEQFF. CDR3 nucleotides: TGTGCCGATAGCGGGAGGGACTCCTACAATGAGCAGTTCTTC.

The J gene is TRBJ1-2, the V gene TRBV10-3; no firm D call. The germline V gene has CDR1 ENHRY and CDR2 SYGVKD. The V end was cut by 4 bases, the J end by 7 bases, with 10 bases between. The CDR3 runs to 12 residues. This CDR3 reads CAISARTSGYTF. DNA for the CDR3: TGTGCCATCAGTGCCCGGACCAGTGGCTACACCTTC.

Remarks on this clone: Relative to the germline gene, one junction end is altered; a read error may explain this. CDR3 protein: CASREGGPTDTQYF. CDR3 coding DNA: TGTGCCAGCAGAGAAGGGGGTCCCACAGATACGCAGTATTTT. The J gene is TRBJ2-3, the V gene TRBV2; tentatively, D is TRBD1 (6 bases). The CDR3 has 14 residues. Per germline, CDR1 SNHLY and CDR2 FYNNEI. The full variable domain, its missing parts supplied by reference TRBV2 and TRBJ2-3, is EPEVTQTPSHQVTQMGQEVILRCVPISNHLYFYWYRQILGQKVEFLVSFYNNEISEKSEIFDDQFSVERPDGSNFTLKIRSTKLEDSAMYFCASREGGPTDTQYFGPGTRLTVL.

This clone was seen a few times. The rearrangement joins TRBV11-2 to TRBJ2-5; 9 bases are a match to TRBD1. The CDR3 runs to 15 residues. The germline V gene encodes CDR1 SGHAT and CDR2 FQNNGV. The V and J ends lost 5 bases and 4 bases, in that order; junction bases with no gene match: 8. CDR3 residues: CASSGEGQGGETQYF. The DNA of the CDR3 is TGTGCCAGCAGCGGGGAGGGACAGGGAGGAGAGACCCAGTACTTC.

This clone has only one observation. The chain joins TRBV6-1 to TRBJ1-2; TRBD1 might be the D (5 bases). The CDR3 runs 12 residues. Germline loops: CDR1 MNHNS, CDR2 SASEGT. Trimming stripped 8 bases from V and 6 bases from J, with 13 bases between. CDR3 in amino acids: CASSAGLNGYTF. As DNA, the CDR3 is TGTGCCAGCTCCGCAGGGTTGAATGGCTACACCTTC.

This chain joins TRBV18 and TRBJ1-1; the D is unclear. The CDR3 consists of 13 residues. Germline CDR1 KGHSH, CDR2 LQKENI. Trimming cost V 3 bases and J 11 bases, with 16 bases left between them. The CDR3 sequence is CASSPDAALRAFF. The CDR3 DNA reads TGTGCCAGCTCACCGGATGCAGCCTTGAGGGCTTTCTTT.

Only one count was recorded for this clone. V and J are TRBV7-9 and TRBJ1-2, with 7 bases fitting TRBD1. V trimming: 5 bases; J trimming: 1 base; junction bases outside the gene matches: 13. The germline V gene has CDR1 SEHNR and CDR2 FQNEAQ (reference sequence). CDR3 length: 17 amino acids. CDR3 DNA: TGTGCCAGCAGCCGGCTGACAGGGCGTGGGTTTAACTATGGCTACACCTTC. Protein product: CASSRLTGRGFNYGYTF.

The chain employs TRBV4-2 and TRBJ1-1, with 10 nucleotides matching TRBD1. Germline assignment: CDR1 LGHNA and CDR2 YNFKEQ. The CDR3 has 17 residues. V lost 4 bases, J lost 2 bases, and 10 bases stayed unmatched. CDR3: CASSRKGQGGLNTEAFF. In DNA form, the CDR3 reads TGTGCCAGCAGCCGTAAAGGACAGGGGGGTCTTAACACTGAAGCTTTCTTT.

This chain connects TRBV4-3 to TRBJ2-3; no firm D call. The V gene's germline CDR1 is LGHNA and CDR2 YSLEER. The ends were cut back, 8 bases at V and 4 bases at J, with 10 bases in the middle. This CDR3 is 12 amino acids long. The CDR3 region has the DNA TGCGCCAGCTCGTTGGTTGCAGATACGCAGTATTTT. Translating it yields CASSLVADTQYF.

The rearrangement joins TRBV7-2 to TRBJ1-2; 8 bases align to TRBD1. J was trimmed by 8 bases and V by 4 bases; bases with no gene match: 12. This CDR3 comprises 15 residues. Germline V gene lookup returns CDR1 SGHTA and CDR2 FQGNSA. DNA for the CDR3: TGTGCCAGCAGCTCCGGACAGGGAGGGTTTTGGGGCTACACCTTC. Amino acid sequence: CASSSGQGGFWGYTF. The whole variable domain, filled in from reference TRBV7-2 and TRBJ1-2, reads GAGVSQSPSNKVTEKGKDVELRCDPISGHTALYWYRQSLGQGLEFLIYFQGNSAPDKSGLPSDRFSAERTGGSVSTLTIQRTQQEDSAVYLCASSSGQGGFWGYTFGSGTRLTVV.

The chain uses TRBV9 and TRBJ2-1; D is ambiguous. The germline gives CDR1 SGDLS, CDR2 YYNGEE. The CDR3 is made up of 16 amino acids. V shed 4 bases and J shed 4 bases, with 18 bases lying between them. The CDR3 nucleotides read TGTGCCAGCAGCCCGCGTCAAAGGACCATTTACAATGAGCAGTTCTTC. Its translation: CASSPRQRTIYNEQFF.

This rearrangement joins TRBV2 to TRBJ2-5; no reliable D call. V lost 7 bases to trimming and J lost 1 base, with 16 bases between them. The CDR3 runs to 15 residues. The germline gives CDR1 SNHLY, CDR2 FYNNEI. The chain's CDR3 is CASTYVADIQETQYF. The CDR3 DNA is TGTGCCAGCACATACGTGGCAGACATCCAAGAGACCCAGTACTTC.

The CDR3 protein is CASSYSTDTQYF. CDR3 bases: TGTGCCAGCAGTTACTCCACAGATACGCAGTATTTT. This chain uses TRBV11-3 with TRBJ2-3; D gene ambiguous. CDR1 is SGHNT, CDR2 YENEEA, per germline. Between the trimmed V and J ends, which lost 6 bases and 2 bases, there was a span of 6 bases. This CDR3 has 12 residues. Full variable domain (outside the CDR3, taken from reference TRBV11-3 and TRBJ2-3): EAGVVQSPRYKIIEKKQPVAFWCNPISGHNTLYWYLQNLGQGPELLIRYENEEAVDDSQLPKDRFSAERLKGVDSTLKIQPAELGDSAVYLCASSYSTDTQYFGPGTRLTVL.

The chain is built from TRBV7-8 and TRBJ2-7, with a possible D match to TRBD1 (5 bases). Germline CDR1 reads SGHVS; CDR2 reads FQNEAQ. CDR3 size: 13 residues. V was clipped by 2 bases and J by 3 bases, with 8 bases between them. CDR3 in DNA: TGTGCCAGCAGCTTACGGACATACTACGAGCAGTACTTC. Its protein product is CASSLRTYYEQYF.

This clone was observed a few times. The chain recombines TRBV29-1 with TRBJ2-2; D ambiguous. V lost 3 bases, J lost 0 bases, and 5 bases lay in between. Germline V lookup: CDR1 SQVTM, CDR2 ANQGSEA. This CDR3 contains 13 residues. CDR3 bases: TGCAGCGTTGAGGCAGCGAACACCGGGGAGCTGTTTTTT. Translating it yields CSVEAANTGELFF.

This chain joins TRBV4-1 and TRBJ1-2; the match to TRBD1 covers 8 bases. The length of the CDR3 is 14 residues. Germline-derived CDR1 and CDR2 are MGHRA and YSYEKL. V trimming: 1 base; J trimming: 5 bases; junction bases outside the gene matches: 3. CDR3 residues: CASSQAGQVYGYTF. Here the CDR3 DNA reads TGCGCCAGCAGCCAAGCGGGACAGGTATATGGCTACACCTTC.

This clone was detected a few times. The chain links TRBV29-1 to TRBJ1-2; the D gene is possibly TRBD1 (5 bases). The CDR3 loop spans 11 amino acids. Germline-derived CDR1 and CDR2 are SQVTM and ANQGSEA. The V end was cut by 6 bases, the J end by 7 bases, with 12 bases between. CDR3 bases: TGCAGCGTCCGACCTACAGGTGGCTACACCTTC. Protein product: CSVRPTGGYTF. Based on the CDR3 plus reference TRBV29-1 and TRBJ1-2, the full variable domain is SAVISQKPSRDICQRGTSLTIQCQVDSQVTMMFWYRQQPGQSLTLIATANQGSEATYESGFVIDKFPISRPNLTFSTLTVSNMSPEDSSIYLCSVRPTGGYTFGSGTRLTVV.